This T cell receptor beta chain is from a study of regulatory T cells in long-lasting Graves disease. CDR3-region Arm-PCR and iRepertoire HTBI primers produced the TCR beta libraries. TCRdb used MiXCR to reprocess the multiplex PCR reads, holding one entry per CDR3 protein. The table shows roughly 400,000 distinct CDR3 sequences, with about 21% occurring only once. Time point specified: persistent/refractory GD, antithyroid drugs over 5 years with positive TRAb. From RNA extracted from PBMCs, the TCR library was made. The study, taken as a whole, reports: TRBV28, TRBJ1-2 and TRBJ2-5 emerged as the favored segments in persistent disease.

Of note for this clonotype: Its antigen is not known.

The CDR3 runs to 12 residues. Per germline, CDR1 DFQATT and CDR2 SNEGSKA (reference sequence). The V gene lost 1 base and the J gene lost 9 bases, with 12 bases spanning the gap. The V gene is TRBV20-1, the J gene TRBJ1-1; D might be TRBD1 (6 bases). The sequence was obtained from a female donor with Graves disease. The sequencing used peripheral blood mononuclear cells (PBMCs), collected when the disease was refractory, from a patient treated with antithyroid drugs. As DNA, the CDR3 is TGCAGTGCTAGAGGACAGGCTCCACAAGCTTTCTTT. This encodes CSARGQAPQAFF.